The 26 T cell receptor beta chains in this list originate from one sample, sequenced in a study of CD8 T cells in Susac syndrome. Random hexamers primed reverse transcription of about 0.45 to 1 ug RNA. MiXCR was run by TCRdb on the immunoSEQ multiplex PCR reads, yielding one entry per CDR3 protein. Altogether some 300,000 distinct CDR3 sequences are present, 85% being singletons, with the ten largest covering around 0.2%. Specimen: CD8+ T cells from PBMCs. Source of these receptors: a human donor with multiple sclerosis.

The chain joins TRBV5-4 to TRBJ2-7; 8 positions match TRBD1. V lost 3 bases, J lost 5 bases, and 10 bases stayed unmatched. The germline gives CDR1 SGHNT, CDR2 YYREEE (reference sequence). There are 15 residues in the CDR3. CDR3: CASSSTGTGVHEQYF. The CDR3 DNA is TGTGCCAGCAGCTCGACCGGGACAGGTGTACACGAGCAGTACTTC.

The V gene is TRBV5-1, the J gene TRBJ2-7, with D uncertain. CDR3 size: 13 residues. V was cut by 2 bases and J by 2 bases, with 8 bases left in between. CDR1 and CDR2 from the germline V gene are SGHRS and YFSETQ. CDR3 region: CASSFFGPYEQYF. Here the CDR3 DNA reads TGCGCCAGCAGCTTTTTTGGGCCCTACGAGCAGTACTTC.

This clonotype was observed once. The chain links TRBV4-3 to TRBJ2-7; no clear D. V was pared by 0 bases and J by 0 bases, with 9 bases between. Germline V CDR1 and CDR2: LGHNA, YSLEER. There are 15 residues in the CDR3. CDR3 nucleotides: TGCGCCAGCAGCCAAGAAGACCAACTCTCCTACGAGCAGTACTTC. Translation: CASSQEDQLSYEQYF.

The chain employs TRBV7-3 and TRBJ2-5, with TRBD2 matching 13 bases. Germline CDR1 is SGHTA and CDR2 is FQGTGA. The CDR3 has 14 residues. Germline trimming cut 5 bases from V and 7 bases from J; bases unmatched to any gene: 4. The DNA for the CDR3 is TGTGCCAGCAGCCTCGGACTAGCGGGAGCGACCCAGTACTTC. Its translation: CASSLGLAGATQYF.

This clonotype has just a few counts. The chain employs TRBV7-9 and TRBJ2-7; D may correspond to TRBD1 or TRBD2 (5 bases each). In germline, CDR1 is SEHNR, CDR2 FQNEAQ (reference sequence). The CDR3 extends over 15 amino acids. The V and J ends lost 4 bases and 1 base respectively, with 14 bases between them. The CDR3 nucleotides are TGTGCCAGCAGCTCGTGGGACGGACCGTCCTACGAGCAGTACTTC. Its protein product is CASSSWDGPSYEQYF.

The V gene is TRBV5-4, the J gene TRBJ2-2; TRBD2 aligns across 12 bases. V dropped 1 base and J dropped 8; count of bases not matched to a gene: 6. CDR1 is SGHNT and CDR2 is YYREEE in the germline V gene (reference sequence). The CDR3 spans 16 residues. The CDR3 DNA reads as TGTGCCAGCAGCTTGTTGCTAGCGGGAGGGCCAGGGGAGCTGTTTTTT. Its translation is CASSLLLAGGPGELFF.

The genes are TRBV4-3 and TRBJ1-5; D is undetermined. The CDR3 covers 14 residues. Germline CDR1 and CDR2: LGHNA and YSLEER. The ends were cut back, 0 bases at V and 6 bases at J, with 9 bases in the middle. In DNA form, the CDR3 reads TGCGCCAGCAGCCAAGATCTGACGACTCAGCCCCAGCATTTT. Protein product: CASSQDLTTQPQHF.

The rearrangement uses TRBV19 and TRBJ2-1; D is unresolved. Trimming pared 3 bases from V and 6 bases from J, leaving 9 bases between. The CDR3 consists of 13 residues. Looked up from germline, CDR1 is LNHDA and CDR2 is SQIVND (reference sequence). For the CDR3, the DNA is TGTGCCAGTAGTATCGGTTCTCCCAATGAGCAGTTCTTC. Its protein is CASSIGSPNEQFF.

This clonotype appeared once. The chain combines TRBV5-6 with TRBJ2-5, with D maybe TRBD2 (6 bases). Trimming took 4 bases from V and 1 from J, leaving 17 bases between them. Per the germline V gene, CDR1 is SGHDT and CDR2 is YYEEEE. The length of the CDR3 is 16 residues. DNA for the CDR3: TGTGCCAGCAGCGTAAACCCGGGGGTGGTCCAAGAGACCCAGTACTTC. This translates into CASSVNPGVVQETQYF.

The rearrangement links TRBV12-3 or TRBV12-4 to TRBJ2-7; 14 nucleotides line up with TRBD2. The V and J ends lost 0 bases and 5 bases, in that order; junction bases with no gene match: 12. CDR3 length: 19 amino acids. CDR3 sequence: CASSLAAGLAGEGDDEQYF. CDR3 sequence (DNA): TGTGCCAGCAGTTTAGCGGCGGGACTAGCGGGAGAGGGGGATGACGAGCAGTACTTC.

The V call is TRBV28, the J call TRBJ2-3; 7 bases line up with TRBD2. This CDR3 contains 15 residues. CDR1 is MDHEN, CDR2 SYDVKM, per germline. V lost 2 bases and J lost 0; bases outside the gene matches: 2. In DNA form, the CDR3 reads TGTGCCAGCAGTTTACTAGCGGCTAGCACAGATACGCAGTATTTT. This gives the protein CASSLLAASTDTQYF.

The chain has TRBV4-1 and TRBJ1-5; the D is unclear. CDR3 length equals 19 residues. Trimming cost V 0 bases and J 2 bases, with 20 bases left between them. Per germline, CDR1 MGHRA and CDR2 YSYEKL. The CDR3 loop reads CASSQEGRVSIWGNQPQHF. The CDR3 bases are TGCGCCAGCAGCCAAGAAGGGCGGGTTTCGATATGGGGCAATCAGCCCCAGCATTTT.

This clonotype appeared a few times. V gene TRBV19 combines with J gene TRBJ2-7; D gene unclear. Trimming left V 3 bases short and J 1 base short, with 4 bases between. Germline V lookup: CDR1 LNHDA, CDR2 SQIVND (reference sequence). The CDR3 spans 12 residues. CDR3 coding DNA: TGTGCCAGTAGTATGGGTTCCTACGAGCAGTACTTC. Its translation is CASSMGSYEQYF.

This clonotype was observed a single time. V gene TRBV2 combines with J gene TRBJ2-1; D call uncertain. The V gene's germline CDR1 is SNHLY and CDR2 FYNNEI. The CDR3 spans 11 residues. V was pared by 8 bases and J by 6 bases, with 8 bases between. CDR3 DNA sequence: TGTGCCAGCTCAACTCCCAATGAGCAGTTCTTC. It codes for CASSTPNEQFF. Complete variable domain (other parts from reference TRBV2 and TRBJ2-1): EPEVTQTPSHQVTQMGQEVILRCVPISNHLYFYWYRQILGQKVEFLVSFYNNEISEKSEIFDDQFSVERPDGSNFTLKIRSTKLEDSAMYFCASSTPNEQFFGPGTRLTVL.

CDR3 protein: CASSHTGVESSPLHF. The CDR3 DNA follows: TGTGCCAGCAGCCACACAGGGGTGGAGAGTTCACCCCTCCACTTT. The V call is TRBV6-5, the J call TRBJ1-6; 7 positions agree with TRBD1. In germline, CDR1 is MNHEY, CDR2 SVGAGI. Trimming cost V 6 bases and J 9 bases; bases outside gene matches: 11. The CDR3 consists of 15 residues.

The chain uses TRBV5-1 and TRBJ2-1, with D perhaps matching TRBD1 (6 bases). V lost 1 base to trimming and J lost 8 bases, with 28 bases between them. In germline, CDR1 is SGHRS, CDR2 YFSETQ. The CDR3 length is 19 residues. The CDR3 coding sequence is TGCGCCAGCAGCTTGAGGGCTTGGGGCCCAGTAGCCCCAGGGGATGAGCAGTTCTTC. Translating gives CASSLRAWGPVAPGDEQFF.

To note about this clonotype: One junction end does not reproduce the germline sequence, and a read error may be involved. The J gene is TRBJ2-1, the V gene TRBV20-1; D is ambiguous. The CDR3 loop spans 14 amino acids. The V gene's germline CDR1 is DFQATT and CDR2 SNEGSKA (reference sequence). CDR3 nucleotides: TGCAGTGCTAGAAGTCCGGACGGCGAGAATGGGCAGTTCTTC. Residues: CSARSPDGENGQFF.

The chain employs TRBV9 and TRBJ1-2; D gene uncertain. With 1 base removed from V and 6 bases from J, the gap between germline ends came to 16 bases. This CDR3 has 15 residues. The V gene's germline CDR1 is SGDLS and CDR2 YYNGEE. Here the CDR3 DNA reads TGTGCCAGCAGCGTATATGGGATGGGTGATGATGGCTACACCTTC. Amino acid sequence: CASSVYGMGDDGYTF.

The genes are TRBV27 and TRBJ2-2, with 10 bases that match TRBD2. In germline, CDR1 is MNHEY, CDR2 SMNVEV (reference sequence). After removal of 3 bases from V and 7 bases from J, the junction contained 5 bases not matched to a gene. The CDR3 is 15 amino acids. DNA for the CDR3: TGTGCCAGCAGTTTTGGGACTAGCGTGTTCGGGGAGCTGTTTTTT. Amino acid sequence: CASSFGTSVFGELFF.

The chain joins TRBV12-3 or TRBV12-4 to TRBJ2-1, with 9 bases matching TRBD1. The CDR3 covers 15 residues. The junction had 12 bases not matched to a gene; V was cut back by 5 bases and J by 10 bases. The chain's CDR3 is CASSTGGAGVWEQFF. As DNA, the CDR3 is TGTGCCAGCAGTACAGGGGGCGCGGGGGTGTGGGAGCAGTTCTTC.

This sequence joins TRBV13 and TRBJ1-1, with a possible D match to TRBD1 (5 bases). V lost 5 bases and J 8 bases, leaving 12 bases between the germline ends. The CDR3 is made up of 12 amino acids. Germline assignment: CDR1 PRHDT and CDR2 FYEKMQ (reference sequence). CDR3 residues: CASSLIRQEAFF. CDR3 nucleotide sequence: TGTGCCAGCAGCCTAATTCGACAGGAAGCTTTCTTT.

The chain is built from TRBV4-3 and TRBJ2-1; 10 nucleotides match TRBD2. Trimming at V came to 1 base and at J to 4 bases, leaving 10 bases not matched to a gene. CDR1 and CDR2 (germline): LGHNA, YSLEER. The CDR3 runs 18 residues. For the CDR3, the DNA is TGCGCCAGCAGCCAAGGCACTAGCGGGACTCTACCTTACAATGAGCAGTTCTTC. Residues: CASSQGTSGTLPYNEQFF.

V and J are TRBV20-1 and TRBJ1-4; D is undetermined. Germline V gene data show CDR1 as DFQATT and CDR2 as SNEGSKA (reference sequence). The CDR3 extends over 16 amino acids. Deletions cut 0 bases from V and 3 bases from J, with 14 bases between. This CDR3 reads CSARDWGGRANEKLFF. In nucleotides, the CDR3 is TGCAGTGCTAGAGATTGGGGAGGTCGAGCTAATGAAAAACTGTTTTTT.

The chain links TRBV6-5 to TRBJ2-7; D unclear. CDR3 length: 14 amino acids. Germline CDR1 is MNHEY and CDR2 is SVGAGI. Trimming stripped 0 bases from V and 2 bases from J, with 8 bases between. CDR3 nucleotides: TGTGCCAGCAGTTACTCGAAAAAAGCCTACGAGCAGTACTTC. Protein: CASSYSKKAYEQYF.

The CDR3 nucleotides read TGTGCCAGCAGTGGCCCTAGGGGGGCTTACGAGCAGTACTTC. This encodes CASSGPRGAYEQYF. This chain uses TRBV27 with TRBJ2-7; either TRBD1 or TRBD2 may fit D (6 bases each). The V end was cut by 5 bases, the J end by 4 bases, with 15 bases between. The germline V gene encodes CDR1 MNHEY and CDR2 SMNVEV (reference sequence). There are 14 residues in the CDR3.

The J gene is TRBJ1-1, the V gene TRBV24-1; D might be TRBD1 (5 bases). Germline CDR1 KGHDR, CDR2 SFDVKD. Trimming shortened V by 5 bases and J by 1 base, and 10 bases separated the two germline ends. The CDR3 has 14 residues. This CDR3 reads CATSGPQGNTEAFF. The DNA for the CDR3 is TGTGCCACCAGTGGCCCGCAGGGGAACACTGAAGCTTTCTTT.